This T cell receptor (beta chain) was recorded in a study of T cells expressing NK-cell markers. On the study more broadly: Sorted CD3+CD56+NKG2C+, CD3+CD56+NKG2C- and CD3+CD56-NKG2C+ T cells provided the TCR beta repertoires. There were seven HCMV-seropositive donors and one seronegative donor among the eight sequenced. Study-level results: Of the CD8+ T cell pool in over 5 donors, roughly 1.0-7.0% was accounted for by dominant NKG2C+ clonotypes. The CD3+CD56-NKG2C+ fraction of several donors was also led by these clonotypes.

CDR1 and CDR2 from the germline V gene are DFQATT and SNEGSKA (reference sequence). The CDR3 is 16 residues long. Remarks on this clonotype: What it binds is not known.

TCRdb reprocessed the 5' RACE reads and stores each CDR3 protein as one record, lacking DNA. The listing contains some 440,000 distinct CDR3 sequences. V is TRBV20-1 and J is TRBJ2-3; checking the TCRdb D call of TRBD2 is not possible without DNA. This TCR was recovered from a woman in her fifties or sixties in good health. The sample taken for sequencing was blood T cells: a sorted CD56 or NKG2C T cell subset, CD4+ or CD8+ T cells, or bulk PBMC T cells (not recorded which). The CDR3 sequence is CSARDPGPRNQDTQYF.